The 18 T cell receptor beta chains below come from one sample, sequenced in a study of T cells in Graves' hyperthyroidism and ophthalmopathy. Template material for amplifying TCR beta CDR3 regions consisted of RNA transcripts. Researchers ran a first-round RT-PCR on the TCR CDR3 using the HTBI primer set. Via MiXCR, TCRdb re-called the multiplex PCR reads, giving one row per CDR3 protein. The data hold 700,000 or so distinct CDR3 sequences, with about 15% observed a single time. The source material was blood. The source is a man aged 18 to 30 with Graves' hyperthyroidism.

This rearrangement joins TRBV7-8 to TRBJ2-2; 13 nucleotides agree with TRBD2. The V gene's germline CDR1 is SGHVS and CDR2 FQNEAQ. V dropped 5 bases and J dropped 4; count of bases not matched to a gene: 10. This CDR3 is 18 amino acids long. This chain's CDR3 is CASSPWTSGRGGTGELFF. The CDR3 region has the DNA TGTGCCAGCAGCCCCTGGACTAGCGGGAGAGGGGGCACCGGGGAGCTGTTTTTT.

This clonotype was found a few times. The rearrangement links TRBV7-9 to TRBJ2-5; 8 positions agree with TRBD2. The V segment lost 2 bases and the J segment 4 bases; nucleotides outside the gene matches: 3. Germline CDR1 and CDR2: SEHNR and FQNEAQ (reference sequence). CDR3 length: 14 amino acids. This CDR3 is CASSLMAGGETQYF. In DNA, the CDR3 is TGTGCCAGCAGCTTAATGGCGGGAGGAGAGACCCAGTACTTC.

This clonotype was observed many times. The rearrangement joins TRBV7-3 to TRBJ1-6; 11 nucleotides line up with TRBD1. There are 16 residues in the CDR3. J gave up 7 bases and V 5 bases, and 7 bases lay outside the gene matches. Germline CDR1 is SGHTA and CDR2 is FQGTGA. CDR3 residues: CASSIAGQGANSPLHF. In nucleotides, the CDR3 is TGTGCCAGCAGCATCGCCGGACAGGGGGCGAATTCACCCCTCCACTTT.

The V call is TRBV11-2, the J call TRBJ2-7; D may match TRBD1 or TRBD2 (5 bases each). V lost 5 bases and J lost 2, with 19 bases in between. The CDR3 is 16 amino acids. From germline, CDR1 is SGHAT and CDR2 FQNNGV. The CDR3 DNA follows: TGTGCCAGCAGCCAGGCCCTCGGGACGGCAACCTACGAGCAGTACTTC. Translation gives CASSQALGTATYEQYF. Drawing the rest from reference TRBV11-2 and TRBJ2-7, the complete variable domain is EAGVAQSPRYKIIEKRQSVAFWCNPISGHATLYWYQQILGQGPKLLIQFQNNGVVDDSQLPKDRFSAERLKGVDSTLKIQPAKLEDSAVYLCASSQALGTATYEQYFGPGTRLTVT.

The chain is built from TRBV6-5 and TRBJ1-2; 7 bases align to TRBD1. V was pared by 4 bases and J by 2 bases, with 13 bases of the junction left unmatched. Germline loops: CDR1 MNHEY, CDR2 SVGAGI. The CDR3 sequence is 17 residues long. The CDR3 region has the DNA TGTGCCAGCAGTTCTTGGACAGGCCGAATTGAAAACTATGGCTACACCTTC. Its translation: CASSSWTGRIENYGYTF.

The chain has TRBV11-3 and TRBJ2-5; 9 nucleotides agree with TRBD1. The CDR3 contains 13 residues. V was pared by 4 bases and J by 5 bases, with 2 bases of the junction left unmatched. Germline CDR1 reads SGHNT; CDR2 reads YENEEA. The CDR3 sequence is CASSYRGLETQYF. CDR3 nucleotide sequence: TGTGCCAGCAGCTACAGGGGGCTGGAGACCCAGTACTTC.

The chain has TRBV6-1 and TRBJ1-2; no reliable D call. This CDR3 is built from 14 residues. The germline CDR1 and CDR2 sequences are MNHNS and SASEGT. V lost 3 bases and J 2 bases, leaving 10 bases between the germline ends. CDR3 residues: CASSDVGPNYGYTF. CDR3 bases: TGTGCCAGCAGTGATGTTGGACCGAACTATGGCTACACCTTC.

The chain carries TRBV11-1 and TRBJ2-3, with 10 positions matching TRBD2. The CDR3 covers 16 residues. With V trimmed by 2 bases and J by 3 bases, 5 bases remained unmatched. CDR1 is SGHAT and CDR2 is FQDESV in the germline V gene (reference sequence). CDR3 bases: TGTGCCAGCAGCTTAAAGGGGACTAGCGCTACAGATACGCAGTATTTT. As protein: CASSLKGTSATDTQYF.

The genes are TRBV20-1 and TRBJ2-3; 8 nucleotides agree with TRBD2. CDR3 length: 14 amino acids. Germline values: CDR1 DFQATT, CDR2 SNEGSKA (reference sequence). V dropped 0 bases and J dropped 9; count of bases not matched to a gene: 8. CDR3 nucleotides: TGCAGTGCTAGAGAAGGGAGCCCGGGAGGGACGCAGTATTTT. Protein sequence: CSAREGSPGGTQYF.

This clonotype was detected a few times. The CDR3, as DNA: TGCAGCGTTGTACCCAACTTGAACACTGAAGCTTTCTTT. Its protein is CSVVPNLNTEAFF. This chain connects TRBV29-1 to TRBJ1-1, with no clear D. The CDR3 loop spans 13 amino acids. The ends were cut back, 4 bases at V and 0 bases at J, with 9 bases in the middle. Germline CDR1 is SQVTM and CDR2 is ANQGSEA.

V and J are TRBV6-4 and TRBJ2-1; D remains unclear. Germline loops: CDR1 MRHNA, CDR2 SNTAGT. Trimming shortened V by 0 bases and J by 4 bases, and 4 bases separated the two germline ends. This CDR3 contains 13 residues. The chain's CDR3 is CASSDSAYNEQFF. The DNA of the CDR3 is TGTGCCAGCAGTGACTCGGCATACAATGAGCAGTTCTTC.

This clonotype has more than one count but fewer than ten. The CDR3 protein is CASTKGAETQYF. The CDR3 DNA sequence: TGTGCCAGCACCAAAGGGGCGGAGACCCAGTACTTC. This chain uses TRBV2 with TRBJ2-5; maybe TRBD1 (5 bases). Germline V CDR1 and CDR2: SNHLY, FYNNEI. V dropped 7 bases and J dropped 5 bases, with 11 bases sitting between them. The CDR3 has 12 amino acids.

This clonotype was counted a single time. The rearrangement uses TRBV19 and TRBJ2-3; a weak D match, TRBD2 (5 bases). The CDR3 is 13 amino acids. V lost 3 bases to trimming and J lost 8 bases, with 12 bases between them. The germline V gene encodes CDR1 LNHDA and CDR2 SQIVND (reference sequence). CDR3: CASSIGSSGTQYF. For the CDR3, the DNA is TGTGCCAGTAGTATTGGGAGCAGTGGTACGCAGTATTTT.

This clonotype occurred many times. This chain connects TRBV28 to TRBJ2-1; perhaps TRBD1 as D (5 bases). The CDR3 contains 17 residues. V lost 2 bases to trimming and J lost 0 bases, with 14 bases between them. Germline CDR1 is MDHEN and CDR2 is SYDVKM. The CDR3 is CASSLPNGASSYNEQFF. The CDR3 DNA follows: TGTGCCAGCAGTTTACCTAATGGGGCGAGCTCCTACAATGAGCAGTTCTTC.

This clonotype was counted at least ten times. This chain links TRBV30 with TRBJ2-1; D is ambiguous. The V and J ends lost 0 bases and 5 bases respectively, with 11 bases between them. The CDR3 runs 14 residues. Germline V gene data show CDR1 as GTSNPN and CDR2 as SVGIG (reference sequence). CDR3 sequence reads: CAWSVGRHDNEQFF. Written as DNA, the CDR3 is TGTGCCTGGAGTGTCGGGCGGCACGACAATGAGCAGTTCTTC.

This clonotype has only a few counts. The V call is TRBV6-5, the J call TRBJ1-2; D is unclear. Trimming took off 2 bases at V and 10 bases at J, with 14 bases between the two ends. CDR1 is MNHEY, CDR2 SVGAGI, per germline. The CDR3 spans 13 residues. CDR3 DNA sequence: TGTGCCAGCAGTTACGGCCCGGACGCGTACTACACCTTC. Residues: CASSYGPDAYYTF.

This clonotype was observed a single time. The chain joins TRBV11-2 to TRBJ1-6; D is uncertain. The germline V gene encodes CDR1 SGHAT and CDR2 FQNNGV. Trimming took off 7 bases at V and 8 bases at J, with 18 bases between the two ends. CDR3 length: 15 residues. The DNA for the CDR3 is TGTGCCAGCAACCCGGCAAAACACGGAGATTCACCCCTCCACTTT. This codes for CASNPAKHGDSPLHF.

The V gene is TRBV5-6, the J gene TRBJ2-7, with D possibly being TRBD2 (5 bases). The CDR3 consists of 13 residues. V dropped 4 bases and J dropped 3 bases, with 11 bases sitting between them. Germline V CDR1 and CDR2: SGHDT, YYEEEE. This chain's CDR3 is CASSGGSDYEQYF. The CDR3 DNA is TGTGCCAGCAGCGGAGGATCTGACTACGAGCAGTACTTC. The whole variable domain, filled in from reference TRBV5-6 and TRBJ2-7, reads DAGVTQSPTHLIKTRGQQVTLRCSPKSGHDTVSWYQQALGQGPQFIFQYYEEEERQRGNFPDRFSGHQFPNYSSELNVNALLLGDSALYLCASSGGSDYEQYFGPGTRLTVT.